Given below is one T cell receptor beta chain in context. Its antigen is not identified. Data came from immunoSEQ multiplex PCR; TCRdb stores just in-frame clones and leaves some out. The table has 65,000 to 95,000 clones, around 90% seen once. The CDR3 is made up of 12 amino acids. CDR1 and CDR2 from the germline V gene are SNHLY and FYNNEI. V lost 6 bases, J lost 4 bases, and 9 bases lay in between. The sample originates from a study of OX40 agonist ivuxolimab in advanced cancers. Across the study: Ivuxolimab, an antibody acting as an agonist of OX40 (CD134), was used to treat patients. Notes on the study in general: CD4+ T cells averaged fewer expanded clones than CD8+ T cells.

This sequence was found in an adult with an advanced solid tumor such as melanoma, head and neck, liver or kidney cancer. The chain recombines TRBV2 with TRBJ1-2; maybe TRBD1 (5 bases). Sequencing used CD4+ or CD8+ T cells sorted from blood, obtained in a trial of the OX40 agonist ivuxolimab. CDR3 coding DNA: TGTGCCAGCAGGCCCACAGGCTATGGCTACACCTTC. Protein: CASRPTGYGYTF.